Listed here are 30 T cell receptor beta chains from one sample, sequenced in a study of ipilimumab plus nivolumab after autologous stem cell transplantation. Generated by immunoSEQ multiplex PCR, the TCRdb table keeps only in-frame clones and is missing some. The sample shows tens of thousands of clones, about 83% of them seen only once. The sample in question was PBMCs, obtained in a trial of ipilimumab plus nivolumab as post-transplant consolidation. Receptors originate from a male donor with diffuse large B-cell lymphoma.

CDR3 sequence reads: CASSLGQGAYEQYF. The CDR3 DNA reads as TGTGCCAGCAGCCTGGGACAGGGGGCTTACGAGCAGTACTTC. The rearrangement uses TRBV2 and TRBJ2-7, with TRBD1 identical over 12 bases. Germline trimming cut 6 bases from V and 4 bases from J; bases unmatched to any gene: 4. The CDR3 totals 14 residues. In germline, CDR1 is SNHLY, CDR2 FYNNEI. Looking up the rest from reference TRBV2 and TRBJ2-7 gives the full variable domain: EPEVTQTPSHQVTQMGQEVILRCVPISNHLYFYWYRQILGQKVEFLVSFYNNEISEKSEIFDDQFSVERPDGSNFTLKIRSTKLEDSAMYFCASSLGQGAYEQYFGPGTRLTVT.

V gene TRBV19 combines with J gene TRBJ1-3; 7 bases are a match to TRBD1. The CDR3 is 13 amino acids. V was pared by 7 bases and J by 2 bases, with 2 bases of the junction left unmatched. CDR1 is LNHDA and CDR2 is SQIVND in the germline V gene (reference sequence). Here the CDR3 DNA reads TGTGCCAGTACACAGGGGACTGGAAACACCATATATTTT. The encoded protein is CASTQGTGNTIYF.

This clone has just one count. The gene calls are TRBV5-5 and TRBJ1-2; TRBD1 aligns across 9 bases. V shed 0 bases, J shed 7 bases, and the junction held 10 bases outside the gene matches. CDR1 is SGHKS, CDR2 YYEKEE, per germline (reference sequence). There are 16 residues in the CDR3. The CDR3 DNA reads TGTGCCAGCAGCTTGGCCGGACAGGGGATTCGCAGTGGCTACACCTTC. It yields the protein CASSLAGQGIRSGYTF.

V and J are TRBV6-5 and TRBJ1-1; D possibly corresponds to TRBD1 (6 bases). Looked up from germline, CDR1 is MNHEY and CDR2 is SVGAGI. CDR3 size: 14 residues. V lost 2 bases and J lost 4, with 11 bases in between. CDR3 DNA: TGTGCCAGCAGTTACGTCCGAGGGGGCACTGAAGCTTTCTTT. Protein: CASSYVRGGTEAFF.

The chain combines TRBV6-1 with TRBJ2-1; 11 nucleotides match TRBD2. Germline lookup yields CDR1 MNHNS and CDR2 SASEGT. CDR3 length: 14 residues. Germline trimming cut 6 bases from V and 10 bases from J; bases unmatched to any gene: 8. CDR3 bases: TGTGCCAGCAGCCTTAGCGGGGGGGCCACCGAGCAGTTCTTC. It yields the protein CASSLSGGATEQFF.

Only a few counts were recorded for this clone. V gene TRBV2 combines with J gene TRBJ1-1, with D possibly TRBD1 on 5 matching bases. The V gene lost 6 bases and the J gene lost 0 bases, with 14 bases spanning the gap. Germline CDR1 reads SNHLY; CDR2 reads FYNNEI. The CDR3 totals 15 residues. The CDR3 nucleotides are TGTGCCAGCAGCCCATGGGGCGGGATGAACACTGAAGCTTTCTTT. Its translation: CASSPWGGMNTEAFF.

The V call is TRBV15, the J call TRBJ2-6; 8 nucleotides agree with TRBD1. Germline V lookup: CDR1 LNHNV, CDR2 YYDKDF (reference sequence). V shed 0 bases, J shed 3 bases, and the junction held 1 base outside the gene matches. This CDR3 region has 16 residues. The CDR3 nucleotides read TGTGCCACCAGCAGAGATGGGACAGGTGGGGCCAACGTCCTGACTTTC. It is translated as CATSRDGTGGANVLTF.

The J gene is TRBJ1-4, the V gene TRBV6-1; no reliable D call. V gave up 4 bases and J gave up 5 bases, with 8 bases separating them. CDR1 and CDR2 from the germline V gene are MNHNS and SASEGT. The CDR3 extends over 13 amino acids. The DNA of the CDR3 is TGTGCCAGCAGTGGTCAACGAAATGAAAAACTGTTTTTT. Residues: CASSGQRNEKLFF.

The chain uses TRBV10-3 and TRBJ2-7, with 11 bases fitting TRBD1. With 5 bases clipped from V and 3 bases from J, the junction kept 9 bases outside the gene matches. Looked up from germline, CDR1 is ENHRY and CDR2 is SYGVKD. The CDR3 has 16 residues. The CDR3 DNA follows: TGTGCCATCAGTCCTCAAGGGACAGGGGGGGACTACGAGCAGTACTTC. It is translated as CAISPQGTGGDYEQYF.

J is TRBJ1-2 and V is TRBV11-2; 9 bases are a match to TRBD1. CDR1 is SGHAT, CDR2 FQNNGV, per germline. The V and J ends lost 0 bases and 7 bases, in that order; junction bases with no gene match: 6. This CDR3 has 15 residues. CDR3 sequence (DNA): TGTGCCAGCAGCTTAGATGGGACAGGGTTGCGTGGCTACACCTTC. This encodes CASSLDGTGLRGYTF. Full variable domain (missing parts from reference TRBV11-2 and TRBJ1-2): EAGVAQSPRYKIIEKRQSVAFWCNPISGHATLYWYQQILGQGPKLLIQFQNNGVVDDSQLPKDRFSAERLKGVDSTLKIQPAKLEDSAVYLCASSLDGTGLRGYTFGSGTRLTVV.

CDR3 sequence (DNA): TGTGCCAGCAGTGATAGGACAGTGAACACTGAAGCTTTCTTT. It is translated as CASSDRTVNTEAFF. V and J are TRBV2 and TRBJ1-1; a weak D match, TRBD1 (6 bases). Germline V gene sequence: CDR1 SNHLY, CDR2 FYNNEI. The V and J ends lost 3 bases and 0 bases respectively, with 8 bases between them. CDR3 length: 14 amino acids.

The genes are TRBV6-4 and TRBJ2-5, with D maybe TRBD2 (6 bases). The CDR3 is 14 amino acids. The V and J ends lost 7 bases and 3 bases respectively, with 15 bases between them. Germline CDR1 and CDR2: MRHNA and SNTAGT. The CDR3 region is CASTPFGEEETQYF. For the CDR3, the DNA is TGTGCCAGCACTCCATTCGGGGAGGAAGAGACCCAGTACTTC.

The chain employs TRBV6-5 and TRBJ1-2, with D possibly matching TRBD1 (5 bases). The germline V gene encodes CDR1 MNHEY and CDR2 SVGAGI. The CDR3 consists of 13 residues. V was trimmed by 5 bases and J by 1 base, leaving 8 bases between them. The CDR3 sequence: CASSRDGNYGYTF. The DNA of the CDR3 is TGTGCCAGCAGTCGGGACGGTAACTATGGCTACACCTTC.

This clone occurred once. The chain recombines TRBV15 with TRBJ2-7; D gene ambiguous. V was cut by 0 bases and J by 7 bases, with 10 bases left in between. This CDR3 has 13 residues. Germline lookup yields CDR1 LNHNV and CDR2 YYDKDF (reference sequence). The CDR3 reads CATSRDPGREQYF. CDR3 DNA: TGTGCCACCAGCAGAGATCCAGGCCGGGAGCAGTACTTC.

The chain recombines TRBV10-2 with TRBJ2-1; 11 bases fit TRBD2. V lost 4 bases, J lost 3 bases, and 11 bases stayed unmatched. There are 18 residues in the CDR3. The germline V gene encodes CDR1 WSHSY and CDR2 SAAADI. The CDR3 DNA reads as TGCGCCAGCAGTGCTACTAGCGGGGGCCGTAACCTCTACAATGAGCAGTTCTTC. Protein: CASSATSGGRNLYNEQFF.

This rearrangement joins TRBV7-2 to TRBJ2-7, with D tentatively TRBD1 or TRBD2 (5 bases each). Germline V gives CDR1 SGHTA, CDR2 FQGNSA. This CDR3 has 14 residues. V was trimmed by 1 base and J by 6 bases, leaving 13 bases between them. The CDR3 is CASSLGGGLREQYF. CDR3 DNA: TGTGCCAGCAGCTTAGGGGGCGGGCTGCGCGAGCAGTACTTC.

This clone has a single count. The chain carries TRBV28 and TRBJ2-1, with 9 bases identical to TRBD2. The CDR3 is 16 residues long. J lost 5 bases, V lost 5 bases, and 10 bases had no gene match. CDR1 and CDR2 (germline): MDHEN, SYDVKM. CDR3 nucleotide sequence: TGTGCCAGCAGTCCCCCAGGGCGGGGGGGACACAATGAGCAGTTCTTC. It is translated as CASSPPGRGGHNEQFF.

This clone was seen just once. The chain joins TRBV7-9 to TRBJ2-3; D remains ambiguous. This CDR3 is built from 13 residues. The V gene's germline CDR1 is SEHNR and CDR2 FQNEAQ (reference sequence). With 2 bases removed from V and 4 bases from J, the gap between germline ends came to 7 bases. CDR3 amino acids: CASSLFSADTQYF. The CDR3 DNA sequence: TGTGCCAGCAGCTTATTTTCGGCAGATACGCAGTATTTT.

This clone turned up a few times. The rearrangement uses TRBV5-4 and TRBJ1-2, with D unresolved. The CDR3 contains 14 residues. Germline V gene sequence: CDR1 SGHNT, CDR2 YYREEE (reference sequence). V was cut by 4 bases and J by 4 bases, with 14 bases left in between. In DNA, the CDR3 is TGTGCCAGCAGCCCGGGCTCCCAAACCTATGGCTACACCTTC. Its protein product is CASSPGSQTYGYTF.

The chain carries TRBV5-5 and TRBJ2-7, with D possibly being TRBD1 (6 bases). The CDR3 covers 13 residues. Deletions cut 5 bases from V and 6 bases from J, with 15 bases between. Germline V gene data show CDR1 as SGHKS and CDR2 as YYEKEE (reference sequence). The CDR3 DNA reads TGTGCCAGCAGTTACCCCGGGACAACCGAGCAGTACTTC. This translates into CASSYPGTTEQYF.

The rearrangement joins TRBV6-5 to TRBJ1-3, with D unresolved. This CDR3 is built from 13 residues. Germline CDR1 and CDR2: MNHEY and SVGAGI. V lost 2 bases to trimming and J lost 4 bases, with 6 bases between them. The CDR3 sequence is CASSYRNGNTIYF. Here the CDR3 DNA reads TGTGCCAGCAGTTACAGAAACGGAAACACCATATATTTT.

This chain connects TRBV15 to TRBJ2-1; tentatively, D is TRBD2 (6 bases). Germline V gene sequence: CDR1 LNHNV, CDR2 YYDKDF (reference sequence). CDR3 length: 18 residues. Between the trimmed V and J ends, which lost 6 bases and 7 bases, there was a span of 28 bases. CDR3 DNA: TGTGCCACCAGGGACGGAGGGGTACGTAGATCATGGGAGAATGAGCAGTTCTTC. Protein: CATRDGGVRRSWENEQFF.

V usage is TRBV7-9 and J usage is TRBJ2-3; 15 positions agree with TRBD2. Per the germline V gene, CDR1 is SEHNR and CDR2 is FQNEAQ (reference sequence). V trimming: 5 bases; J trimming: 0 bases; junction bases outside the gene matches: 9. The CDR3 covers 19 residues. The DNA of the CDR3 is TGTGCCAGCAGCCTCGGACTAGCGGGGGGGCCTACTAGCACAGATACGCAGTATTTT. Protein product: CASSLGLAGGPTSTDTQYF.

As regards this clone: Additional DNA sequences in this sample encode the identical CDR3. The chain employs TRBV9 and TRBJ2-1; D possibly corresponds to TRBD2 (6 bases). The length of the CDR3 is 17 residues. In germline, CDR1 is SGDLS, CDR2 YYNGEE. The ends were cut back, 0 bases at V and 4 bases at J, with 17 bases in the middle. CDR3 residues: CASSVGGGGVAYNEQFF. In DNA form, the CDR3 reads TGTGCCAGCAGCGTAGGGGGTGGCGGGGTGGCGTACAATGAGCAGTTCTTC.

The chain has TRBV7-8 and TRBJ1-5; D is unresolved. CDR3 size: 13 residues. Trimming took off 5 bases at V and 1 base at J, with 6 bases between the two ends. CDR1 and CDR2 from the germline V gene are SGHVS and FQNEAQ. The CDR3 DNA is TGTGCCAGCAGCCTCAACAGCAATCAGCCCCAGCATTTT. Its translation is CASSLNSNQPQHF.

The chain links TRBV7-6 to TRBJ1-3; possibly TRBD1 for D (5 bases). Germline assignment: CDR1 SGHVS and CDR2 FNYEAQ. Trimming stripped 1 base from V and 4 bases from J, with 17 bases between. The CDR3 is 17 residues long. This chain's CDR3 is CASSLGPGHLGGNTIYF. The CDR3 nucleotides read TGTGCCAGCAGCTTAGGTCCCGGACATCTTGGAGGAAACACCATATATTTT.

The gene calls are TRBV2 and TRBJ2-3; weak D call: TRBD2 (5 bases). The ends were cut back, 5 bases at V and 8 bases at J, with 20 bases in the middle. CDR3 size: 15 residues. The germline gives CDR1 SNHLY, CDR2 FYNNEI. The CDR3 is CASSFGETGFGTQYF. DNA for the CDR3: TGTGCCAGCAGTTTCGGGGAAACCGGGTTTGGTACGCAGTATTTT.

The chain is built from TRBV2 and TRBJ2-3; D gene ambiguous. Trimming left V 6 bases short and J 0 bases short, with 13 bases between. From germline, CDR1 is SNHLY and CDR2 FYNNEI. The CDR3 length is 15 residues. DNA for the CDR3: TGTGCCAGCAGCGCTGGTTCTCATAGCACAGATACGCAGTATTTT. Translation gives CASSAGSHSTDTQYF.

The chain employs TRBV9 and TRBJ1-1, with no clear D. Germline V lookup: CDR1 SGDLS, CDR2 YYNGEE. V was trimmed by 0 bases and J by 1 base, leaving 4 bases between them. This CDR3 contains 13 residues. Here the CDR3 DNA reads TGTGCCAGCAGCGTAGACACGAACACTGAAGCTTTCTTT. Translation gives CASSVDTNTEAFF.

The chain combines TRBV5-6 with TRBJ1-4; the D gene is possibly TRBD1 (6 bases). The CDR3 has 15 residues. Trimming shortened V by 4 bases and J by 7 bases, and 17 bases separated the two germline ends. Germline CDR1 SGHDT, CDR2 YYEEEE. CDR3 protein: CASSIYYHRAEKLFF. Here the CDR3 DNA reads TGTGCCAGCAGCATCTACTACCACAGGGCTGAAAAACTGTTTTTT.